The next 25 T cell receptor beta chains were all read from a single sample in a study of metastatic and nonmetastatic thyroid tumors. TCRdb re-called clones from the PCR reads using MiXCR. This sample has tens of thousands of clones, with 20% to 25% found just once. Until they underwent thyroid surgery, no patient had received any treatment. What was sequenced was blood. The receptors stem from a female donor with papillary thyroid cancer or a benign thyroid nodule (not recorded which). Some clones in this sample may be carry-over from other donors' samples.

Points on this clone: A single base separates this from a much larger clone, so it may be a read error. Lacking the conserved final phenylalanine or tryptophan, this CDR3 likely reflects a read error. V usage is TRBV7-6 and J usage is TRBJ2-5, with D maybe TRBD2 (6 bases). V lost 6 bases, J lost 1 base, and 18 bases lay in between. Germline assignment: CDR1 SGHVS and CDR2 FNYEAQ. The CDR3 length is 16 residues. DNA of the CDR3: TGTGCCAGCAGTCCACAGGTAGCGGTCCTCCAAGAGACCCAGTACATC. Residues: CASSPQVAVLQETQYI.

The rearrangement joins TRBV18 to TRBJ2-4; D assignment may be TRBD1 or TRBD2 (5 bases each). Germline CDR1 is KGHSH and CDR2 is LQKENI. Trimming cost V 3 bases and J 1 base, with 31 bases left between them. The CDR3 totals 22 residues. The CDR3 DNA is TGTGCCAGCTCACCTTATGTCCCGGTGGCCTTCGGGACGGGAATCGCCAAAAACATTCAGTACTTC. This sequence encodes CASSPYVPVAFGTGIAKNIQYF.

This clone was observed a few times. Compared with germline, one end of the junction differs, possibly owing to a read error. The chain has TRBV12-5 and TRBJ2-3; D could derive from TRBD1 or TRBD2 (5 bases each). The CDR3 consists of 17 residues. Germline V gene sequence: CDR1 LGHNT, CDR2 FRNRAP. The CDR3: CASGLVLGDRGTDKQYF. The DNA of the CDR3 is TGTGCTAGTGGTTTGGTTCTGGGGGACCGAGGCACGGATAAGCAGTATTTT.

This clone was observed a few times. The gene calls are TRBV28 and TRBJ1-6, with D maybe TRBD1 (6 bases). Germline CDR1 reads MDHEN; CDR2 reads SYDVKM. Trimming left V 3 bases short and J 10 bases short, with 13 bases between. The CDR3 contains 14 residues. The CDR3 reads CASSLGGGRSPLHF. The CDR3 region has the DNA TGTGCCAGCAGTTTGGGGGGCGGTAGGTCACCCCTCCACTTT.

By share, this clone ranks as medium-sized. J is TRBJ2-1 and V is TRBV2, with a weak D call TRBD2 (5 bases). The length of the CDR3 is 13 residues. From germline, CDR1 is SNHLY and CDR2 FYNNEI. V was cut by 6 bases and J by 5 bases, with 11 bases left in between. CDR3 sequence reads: CASRLTRDNEQFF. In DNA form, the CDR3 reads TGTGCCAGCAGACTAACTAGAGACAATGAGCAGTTCTTC.

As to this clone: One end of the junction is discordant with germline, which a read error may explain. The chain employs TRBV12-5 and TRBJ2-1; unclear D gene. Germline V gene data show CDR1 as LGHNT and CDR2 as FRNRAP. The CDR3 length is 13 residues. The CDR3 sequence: CASGLPIMGERFF. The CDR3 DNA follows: TGTGCTAGTGGTCTCCCTATTATGGGTGAGCGGTTCTTC.

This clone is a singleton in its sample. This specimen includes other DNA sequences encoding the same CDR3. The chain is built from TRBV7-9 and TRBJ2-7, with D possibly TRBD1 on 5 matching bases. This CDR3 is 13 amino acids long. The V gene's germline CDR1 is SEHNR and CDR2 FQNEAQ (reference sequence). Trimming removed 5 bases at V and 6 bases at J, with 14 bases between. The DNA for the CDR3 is TGTGCCAGCAGCCTTGAACAGGCTTCCGAGCAGTACTTC. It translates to CASSLEQASEQYF.

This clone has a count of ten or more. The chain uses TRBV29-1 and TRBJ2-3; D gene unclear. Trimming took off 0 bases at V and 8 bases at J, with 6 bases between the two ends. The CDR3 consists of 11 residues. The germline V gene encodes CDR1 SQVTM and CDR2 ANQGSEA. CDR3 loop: CSVEDPGTQYF. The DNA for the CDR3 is TGCAGCGTTGAAGATCCCGGTACGCAGTATTTT.

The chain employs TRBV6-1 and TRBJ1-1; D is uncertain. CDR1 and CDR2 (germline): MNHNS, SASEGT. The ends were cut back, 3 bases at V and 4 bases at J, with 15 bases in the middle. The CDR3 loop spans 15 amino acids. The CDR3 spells CASSDGQLKGTEAFF. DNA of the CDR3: TGTGCCAGCAGTGACGGTCAGCTTAAGGGCACTGAAGCTTTCTTT.

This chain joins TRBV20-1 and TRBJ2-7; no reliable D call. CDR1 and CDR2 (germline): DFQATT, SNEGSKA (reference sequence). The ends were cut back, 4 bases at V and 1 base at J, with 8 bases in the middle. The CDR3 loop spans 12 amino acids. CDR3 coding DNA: TGCAGTGCTATTCACGGTTCCTACGAGCAGTACTTC. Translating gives CSAIHGSYEQYF.

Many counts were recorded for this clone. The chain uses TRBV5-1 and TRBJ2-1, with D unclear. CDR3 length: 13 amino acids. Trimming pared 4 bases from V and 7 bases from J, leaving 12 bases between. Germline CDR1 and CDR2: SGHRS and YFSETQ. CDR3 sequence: CASSVSVSNEQFF. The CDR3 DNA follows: TGCGCCAGCAGCGTGAGCGTTTCAAATGAGCAGTTCTTC.

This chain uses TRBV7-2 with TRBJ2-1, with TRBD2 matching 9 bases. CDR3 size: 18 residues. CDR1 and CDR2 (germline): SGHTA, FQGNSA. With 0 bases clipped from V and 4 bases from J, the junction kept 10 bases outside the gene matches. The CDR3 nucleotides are TGTGCCAGCAGCTTAGCGTGGGGCGGGAGGGCCCTGTACAATGAGCAGTTCTTC. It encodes CASSLAWGGRALYNEQFF.

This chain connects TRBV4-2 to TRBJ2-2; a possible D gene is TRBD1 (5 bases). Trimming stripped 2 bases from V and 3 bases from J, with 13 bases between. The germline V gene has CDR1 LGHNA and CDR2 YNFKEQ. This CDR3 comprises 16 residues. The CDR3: CASSQPWGRDTGELFF. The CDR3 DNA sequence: TGTGCCAGCAGCCAACCTTGGGGCAGGGACACCGGGGAGCTGTTTTTT.

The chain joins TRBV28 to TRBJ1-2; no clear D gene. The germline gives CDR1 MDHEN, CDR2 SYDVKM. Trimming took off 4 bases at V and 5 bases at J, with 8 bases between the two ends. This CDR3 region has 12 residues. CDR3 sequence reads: CASSYIRYGYTF. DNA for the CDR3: TGTGCCAGCAGTTATATTAGATATGGCTACACCTTC.

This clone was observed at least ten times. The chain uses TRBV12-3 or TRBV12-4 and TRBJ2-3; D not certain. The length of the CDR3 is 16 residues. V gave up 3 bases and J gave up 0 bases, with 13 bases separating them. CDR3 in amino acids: CASSFGRRSSTDTQYF. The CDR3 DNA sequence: TGTGCCAGCAGTTTCGGACGGCGCTCTAGCACAGATACGCAGTATTTT.

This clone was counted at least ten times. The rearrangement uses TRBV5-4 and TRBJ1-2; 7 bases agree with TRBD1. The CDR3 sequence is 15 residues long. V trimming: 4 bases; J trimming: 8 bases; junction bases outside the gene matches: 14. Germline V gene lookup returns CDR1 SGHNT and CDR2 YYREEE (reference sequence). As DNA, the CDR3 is TGTGCCAGCAGCGCGATGTTCGACAGGGTAGGAGGCTACACCTTC. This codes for CASSAMFDRVGGYTF.

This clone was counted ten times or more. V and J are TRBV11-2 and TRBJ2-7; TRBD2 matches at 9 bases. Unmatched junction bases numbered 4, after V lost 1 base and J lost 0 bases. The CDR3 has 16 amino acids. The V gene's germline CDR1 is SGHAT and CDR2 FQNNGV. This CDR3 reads CASSLVAGDPSYEQYF. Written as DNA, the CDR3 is TGTGCCAGCAGCTTAGTAGCGGGAGACCCCTCCTACGAGCAGTACTTC.

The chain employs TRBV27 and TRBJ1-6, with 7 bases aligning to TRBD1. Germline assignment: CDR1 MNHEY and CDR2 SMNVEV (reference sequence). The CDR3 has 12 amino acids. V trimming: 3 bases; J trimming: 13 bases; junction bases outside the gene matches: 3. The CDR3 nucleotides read TGTGCCAGCAGTTTCAGGGGGGGGCCCCTCCACTTT. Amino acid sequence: CASSFRGGPLHF.

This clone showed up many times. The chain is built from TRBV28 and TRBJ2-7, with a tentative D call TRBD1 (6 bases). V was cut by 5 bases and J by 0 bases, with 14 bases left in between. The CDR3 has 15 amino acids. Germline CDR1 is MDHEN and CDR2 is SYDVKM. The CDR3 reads CASSPPTGSSYEQYF. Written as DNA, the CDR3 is TGTGCCAGCAGTCCCCCCACAGGGAGCTCCTACGAGCAGTACTTC.

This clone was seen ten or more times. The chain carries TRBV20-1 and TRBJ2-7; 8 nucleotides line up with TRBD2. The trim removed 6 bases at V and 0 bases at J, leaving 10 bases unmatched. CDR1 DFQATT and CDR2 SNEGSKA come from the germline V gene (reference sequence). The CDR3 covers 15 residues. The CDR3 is CSARRGAGVSYEQYF. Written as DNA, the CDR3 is TGCAGTGCCCGGCGGGGAGCGGGAGTCTCCTACGAGCAGTACTTC.

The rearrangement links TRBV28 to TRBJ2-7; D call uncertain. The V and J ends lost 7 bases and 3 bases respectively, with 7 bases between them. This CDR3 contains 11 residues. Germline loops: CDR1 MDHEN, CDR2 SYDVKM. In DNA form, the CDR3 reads TGTGCCAGCACCCTCAACTACGAGCAGTACTTC. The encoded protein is CASTLNYEQYF. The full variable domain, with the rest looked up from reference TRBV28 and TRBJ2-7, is DVKVTQSSRYLVKRTGEKVFLECVQDMDHENMFWYRQDPGLGLRLIYFSYDVKMKEKGDIPEGYSVSREKKERFSLILESASTNQTSMYLCASTLNYEQYFGPGTRLTVT.

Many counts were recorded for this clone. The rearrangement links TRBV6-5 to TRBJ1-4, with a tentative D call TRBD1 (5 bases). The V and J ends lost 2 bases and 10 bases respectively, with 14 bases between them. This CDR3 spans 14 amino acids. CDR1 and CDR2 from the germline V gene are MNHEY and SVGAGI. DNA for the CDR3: TGTGCCAGCAGTTACGGGGGAGAAGGCGGAAAACTGTTTTTT. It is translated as CASSYGGEGGKLFF.

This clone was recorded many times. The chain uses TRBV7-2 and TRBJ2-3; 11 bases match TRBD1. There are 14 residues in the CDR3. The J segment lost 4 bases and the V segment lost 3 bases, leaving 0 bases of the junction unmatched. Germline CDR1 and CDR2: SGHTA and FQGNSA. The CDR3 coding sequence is TGTGCCAGCAGCTTGGGACAGGGGGCAGATACGCAGTATTTT. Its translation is CASSLGQGADTQYF. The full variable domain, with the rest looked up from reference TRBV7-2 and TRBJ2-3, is GAGVSQSPSNKVTEKGKDVELRCDPISGHTALYWYRQSLGQGLEFLIYFQGNSAPDKSGLPSDRFSAERTGGSVSTLTIQRTQQEDSAVYLCASSLGQGADTQYFGPGTRLTVL.

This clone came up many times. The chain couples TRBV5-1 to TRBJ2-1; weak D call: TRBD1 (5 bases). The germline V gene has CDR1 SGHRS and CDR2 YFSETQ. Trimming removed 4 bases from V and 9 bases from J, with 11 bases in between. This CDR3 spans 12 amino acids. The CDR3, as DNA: TGCGCCAGCAGCCAGGGCTGGGGTGAGCAGTTCTTC. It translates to CASSQGWGEQFF.

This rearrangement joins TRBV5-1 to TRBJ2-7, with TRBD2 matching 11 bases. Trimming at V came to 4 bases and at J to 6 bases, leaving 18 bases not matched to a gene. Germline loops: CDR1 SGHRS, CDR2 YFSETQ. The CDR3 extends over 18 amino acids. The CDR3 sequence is CASSRFSTSGKGATEQYF. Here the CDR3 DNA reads TGCGCCAGCAGCCGTTTTTCGACTAGCGGGAAGGGAGCTACCGAGCAGTACTTC. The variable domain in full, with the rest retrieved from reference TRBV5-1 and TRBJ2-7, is KAGVTQTPRYLIKTRGQQVTLSCSPISGHRSVSWYQQTPGQGLQFLFEYFSETQRNKGNFPGRFSGRQFSNSRSEMNVSTLELGDSALYLCASSRFSTSGKGATEQYFGPGTRLTVT.